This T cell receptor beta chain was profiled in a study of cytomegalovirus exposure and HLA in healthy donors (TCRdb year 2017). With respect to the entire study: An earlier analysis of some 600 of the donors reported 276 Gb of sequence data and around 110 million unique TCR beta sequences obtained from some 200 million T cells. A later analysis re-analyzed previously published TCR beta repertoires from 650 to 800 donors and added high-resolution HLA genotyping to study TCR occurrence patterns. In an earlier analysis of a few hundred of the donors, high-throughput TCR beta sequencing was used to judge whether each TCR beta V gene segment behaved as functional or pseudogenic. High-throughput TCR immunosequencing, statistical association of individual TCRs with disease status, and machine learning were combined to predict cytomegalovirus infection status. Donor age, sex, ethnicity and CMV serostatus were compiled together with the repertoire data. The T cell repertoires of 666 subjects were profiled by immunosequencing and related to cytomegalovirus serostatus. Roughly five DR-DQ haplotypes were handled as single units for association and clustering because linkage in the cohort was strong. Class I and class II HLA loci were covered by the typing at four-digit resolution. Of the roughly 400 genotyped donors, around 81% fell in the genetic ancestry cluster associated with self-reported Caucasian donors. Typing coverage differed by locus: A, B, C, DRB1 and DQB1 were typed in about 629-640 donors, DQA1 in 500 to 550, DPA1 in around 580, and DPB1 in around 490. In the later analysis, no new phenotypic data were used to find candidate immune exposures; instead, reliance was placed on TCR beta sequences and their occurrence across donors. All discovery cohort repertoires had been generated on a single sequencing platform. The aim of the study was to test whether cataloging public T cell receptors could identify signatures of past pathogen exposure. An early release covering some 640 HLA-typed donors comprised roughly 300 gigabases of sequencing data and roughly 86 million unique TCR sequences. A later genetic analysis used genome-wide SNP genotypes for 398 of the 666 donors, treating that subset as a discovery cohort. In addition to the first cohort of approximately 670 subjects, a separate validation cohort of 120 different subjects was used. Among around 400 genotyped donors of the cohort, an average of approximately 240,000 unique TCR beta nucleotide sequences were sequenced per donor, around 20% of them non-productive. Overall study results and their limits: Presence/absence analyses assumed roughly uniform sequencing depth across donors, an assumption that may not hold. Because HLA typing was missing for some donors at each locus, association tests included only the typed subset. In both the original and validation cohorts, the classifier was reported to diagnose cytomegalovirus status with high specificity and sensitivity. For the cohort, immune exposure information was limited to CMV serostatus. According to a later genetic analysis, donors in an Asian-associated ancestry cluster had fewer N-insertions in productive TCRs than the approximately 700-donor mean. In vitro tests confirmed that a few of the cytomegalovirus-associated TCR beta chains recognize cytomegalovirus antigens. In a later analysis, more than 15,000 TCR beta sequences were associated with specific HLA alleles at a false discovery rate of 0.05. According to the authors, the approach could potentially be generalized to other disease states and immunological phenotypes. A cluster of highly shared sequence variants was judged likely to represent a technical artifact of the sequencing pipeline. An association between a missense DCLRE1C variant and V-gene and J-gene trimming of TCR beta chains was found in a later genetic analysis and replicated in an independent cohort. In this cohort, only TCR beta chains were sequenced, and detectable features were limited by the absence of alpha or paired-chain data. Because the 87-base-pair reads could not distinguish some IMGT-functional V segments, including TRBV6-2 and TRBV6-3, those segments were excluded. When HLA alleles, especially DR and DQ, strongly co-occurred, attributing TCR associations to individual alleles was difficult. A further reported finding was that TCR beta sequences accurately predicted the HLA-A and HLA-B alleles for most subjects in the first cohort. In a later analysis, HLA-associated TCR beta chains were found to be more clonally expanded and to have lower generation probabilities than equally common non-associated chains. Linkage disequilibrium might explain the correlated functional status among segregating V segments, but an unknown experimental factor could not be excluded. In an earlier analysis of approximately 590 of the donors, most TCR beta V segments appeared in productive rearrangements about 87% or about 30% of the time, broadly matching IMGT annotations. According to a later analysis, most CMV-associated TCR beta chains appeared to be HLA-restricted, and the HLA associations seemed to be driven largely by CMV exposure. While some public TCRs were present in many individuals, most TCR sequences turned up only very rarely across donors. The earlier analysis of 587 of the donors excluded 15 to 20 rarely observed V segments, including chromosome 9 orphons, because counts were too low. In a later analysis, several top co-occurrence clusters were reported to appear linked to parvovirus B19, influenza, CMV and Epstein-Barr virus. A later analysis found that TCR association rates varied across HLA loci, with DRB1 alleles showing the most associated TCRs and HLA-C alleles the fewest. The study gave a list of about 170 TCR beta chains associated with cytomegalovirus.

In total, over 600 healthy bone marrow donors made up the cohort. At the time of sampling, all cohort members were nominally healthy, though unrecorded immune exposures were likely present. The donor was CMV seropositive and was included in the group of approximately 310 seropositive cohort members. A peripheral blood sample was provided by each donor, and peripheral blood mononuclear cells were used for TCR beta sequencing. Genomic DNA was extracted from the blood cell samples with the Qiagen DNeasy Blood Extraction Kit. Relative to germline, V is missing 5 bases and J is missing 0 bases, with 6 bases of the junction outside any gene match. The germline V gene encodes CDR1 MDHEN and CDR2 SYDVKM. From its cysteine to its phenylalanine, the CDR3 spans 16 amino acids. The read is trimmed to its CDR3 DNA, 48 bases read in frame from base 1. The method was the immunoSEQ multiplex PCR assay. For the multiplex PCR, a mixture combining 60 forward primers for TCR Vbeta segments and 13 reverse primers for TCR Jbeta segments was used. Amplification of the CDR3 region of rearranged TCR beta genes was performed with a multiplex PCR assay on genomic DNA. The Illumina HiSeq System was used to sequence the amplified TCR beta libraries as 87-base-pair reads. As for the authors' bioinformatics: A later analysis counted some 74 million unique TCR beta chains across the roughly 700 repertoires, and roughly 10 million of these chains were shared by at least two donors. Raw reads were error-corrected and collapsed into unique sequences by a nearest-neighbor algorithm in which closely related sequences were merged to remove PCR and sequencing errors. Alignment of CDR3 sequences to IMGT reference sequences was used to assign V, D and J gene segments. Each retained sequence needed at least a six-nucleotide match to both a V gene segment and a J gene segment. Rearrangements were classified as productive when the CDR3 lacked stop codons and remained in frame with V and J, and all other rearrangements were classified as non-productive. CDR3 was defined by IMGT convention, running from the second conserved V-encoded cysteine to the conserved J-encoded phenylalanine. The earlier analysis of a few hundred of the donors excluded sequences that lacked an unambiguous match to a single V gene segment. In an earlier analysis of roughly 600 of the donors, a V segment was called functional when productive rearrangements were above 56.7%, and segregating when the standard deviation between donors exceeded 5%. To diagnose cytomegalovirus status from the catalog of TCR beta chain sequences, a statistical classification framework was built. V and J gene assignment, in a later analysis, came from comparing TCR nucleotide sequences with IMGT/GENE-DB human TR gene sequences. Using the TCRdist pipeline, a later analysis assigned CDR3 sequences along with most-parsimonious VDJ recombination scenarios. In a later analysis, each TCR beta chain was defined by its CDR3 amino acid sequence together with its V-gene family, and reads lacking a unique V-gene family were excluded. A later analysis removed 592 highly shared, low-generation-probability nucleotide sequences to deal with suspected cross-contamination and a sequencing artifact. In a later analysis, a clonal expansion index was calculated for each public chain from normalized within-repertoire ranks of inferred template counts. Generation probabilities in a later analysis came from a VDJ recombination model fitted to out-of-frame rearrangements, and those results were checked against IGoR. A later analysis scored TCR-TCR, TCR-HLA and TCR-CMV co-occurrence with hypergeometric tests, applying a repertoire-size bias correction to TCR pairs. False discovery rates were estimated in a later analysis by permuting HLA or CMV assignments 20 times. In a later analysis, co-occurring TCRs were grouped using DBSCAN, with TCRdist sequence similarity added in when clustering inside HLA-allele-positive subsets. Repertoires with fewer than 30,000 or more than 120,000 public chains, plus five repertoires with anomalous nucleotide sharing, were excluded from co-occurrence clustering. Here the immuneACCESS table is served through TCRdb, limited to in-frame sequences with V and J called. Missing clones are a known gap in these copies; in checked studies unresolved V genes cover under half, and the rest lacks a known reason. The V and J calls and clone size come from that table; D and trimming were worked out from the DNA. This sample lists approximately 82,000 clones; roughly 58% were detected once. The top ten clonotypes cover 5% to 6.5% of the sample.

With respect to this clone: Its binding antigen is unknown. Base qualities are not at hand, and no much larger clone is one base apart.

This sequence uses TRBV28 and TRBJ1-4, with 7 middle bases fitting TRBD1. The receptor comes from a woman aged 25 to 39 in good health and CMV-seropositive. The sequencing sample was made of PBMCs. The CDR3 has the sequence CASSLPRGATNEKLFF. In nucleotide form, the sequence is TGTGCCAGCAGTCTCCCCAGGGGGGCAACTAATGAAAAACTGTTTTTT.